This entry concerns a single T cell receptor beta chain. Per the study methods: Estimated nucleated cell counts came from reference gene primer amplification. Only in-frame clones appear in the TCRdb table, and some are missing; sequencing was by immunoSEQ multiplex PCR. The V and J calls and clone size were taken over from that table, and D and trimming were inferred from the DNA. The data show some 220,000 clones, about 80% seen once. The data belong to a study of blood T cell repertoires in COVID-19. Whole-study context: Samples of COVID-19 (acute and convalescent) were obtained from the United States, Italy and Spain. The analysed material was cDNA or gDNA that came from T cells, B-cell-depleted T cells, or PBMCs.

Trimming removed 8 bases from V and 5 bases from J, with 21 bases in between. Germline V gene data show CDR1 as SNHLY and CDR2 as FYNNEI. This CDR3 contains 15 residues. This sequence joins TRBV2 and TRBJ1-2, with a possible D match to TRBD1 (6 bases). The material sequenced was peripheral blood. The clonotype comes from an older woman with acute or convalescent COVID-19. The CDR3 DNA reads TGTGCCAGCGGGAAGGGTGGGGGCATCCGGTATGGCTACACCTTC. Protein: CASGKGGGIRYGYTF.